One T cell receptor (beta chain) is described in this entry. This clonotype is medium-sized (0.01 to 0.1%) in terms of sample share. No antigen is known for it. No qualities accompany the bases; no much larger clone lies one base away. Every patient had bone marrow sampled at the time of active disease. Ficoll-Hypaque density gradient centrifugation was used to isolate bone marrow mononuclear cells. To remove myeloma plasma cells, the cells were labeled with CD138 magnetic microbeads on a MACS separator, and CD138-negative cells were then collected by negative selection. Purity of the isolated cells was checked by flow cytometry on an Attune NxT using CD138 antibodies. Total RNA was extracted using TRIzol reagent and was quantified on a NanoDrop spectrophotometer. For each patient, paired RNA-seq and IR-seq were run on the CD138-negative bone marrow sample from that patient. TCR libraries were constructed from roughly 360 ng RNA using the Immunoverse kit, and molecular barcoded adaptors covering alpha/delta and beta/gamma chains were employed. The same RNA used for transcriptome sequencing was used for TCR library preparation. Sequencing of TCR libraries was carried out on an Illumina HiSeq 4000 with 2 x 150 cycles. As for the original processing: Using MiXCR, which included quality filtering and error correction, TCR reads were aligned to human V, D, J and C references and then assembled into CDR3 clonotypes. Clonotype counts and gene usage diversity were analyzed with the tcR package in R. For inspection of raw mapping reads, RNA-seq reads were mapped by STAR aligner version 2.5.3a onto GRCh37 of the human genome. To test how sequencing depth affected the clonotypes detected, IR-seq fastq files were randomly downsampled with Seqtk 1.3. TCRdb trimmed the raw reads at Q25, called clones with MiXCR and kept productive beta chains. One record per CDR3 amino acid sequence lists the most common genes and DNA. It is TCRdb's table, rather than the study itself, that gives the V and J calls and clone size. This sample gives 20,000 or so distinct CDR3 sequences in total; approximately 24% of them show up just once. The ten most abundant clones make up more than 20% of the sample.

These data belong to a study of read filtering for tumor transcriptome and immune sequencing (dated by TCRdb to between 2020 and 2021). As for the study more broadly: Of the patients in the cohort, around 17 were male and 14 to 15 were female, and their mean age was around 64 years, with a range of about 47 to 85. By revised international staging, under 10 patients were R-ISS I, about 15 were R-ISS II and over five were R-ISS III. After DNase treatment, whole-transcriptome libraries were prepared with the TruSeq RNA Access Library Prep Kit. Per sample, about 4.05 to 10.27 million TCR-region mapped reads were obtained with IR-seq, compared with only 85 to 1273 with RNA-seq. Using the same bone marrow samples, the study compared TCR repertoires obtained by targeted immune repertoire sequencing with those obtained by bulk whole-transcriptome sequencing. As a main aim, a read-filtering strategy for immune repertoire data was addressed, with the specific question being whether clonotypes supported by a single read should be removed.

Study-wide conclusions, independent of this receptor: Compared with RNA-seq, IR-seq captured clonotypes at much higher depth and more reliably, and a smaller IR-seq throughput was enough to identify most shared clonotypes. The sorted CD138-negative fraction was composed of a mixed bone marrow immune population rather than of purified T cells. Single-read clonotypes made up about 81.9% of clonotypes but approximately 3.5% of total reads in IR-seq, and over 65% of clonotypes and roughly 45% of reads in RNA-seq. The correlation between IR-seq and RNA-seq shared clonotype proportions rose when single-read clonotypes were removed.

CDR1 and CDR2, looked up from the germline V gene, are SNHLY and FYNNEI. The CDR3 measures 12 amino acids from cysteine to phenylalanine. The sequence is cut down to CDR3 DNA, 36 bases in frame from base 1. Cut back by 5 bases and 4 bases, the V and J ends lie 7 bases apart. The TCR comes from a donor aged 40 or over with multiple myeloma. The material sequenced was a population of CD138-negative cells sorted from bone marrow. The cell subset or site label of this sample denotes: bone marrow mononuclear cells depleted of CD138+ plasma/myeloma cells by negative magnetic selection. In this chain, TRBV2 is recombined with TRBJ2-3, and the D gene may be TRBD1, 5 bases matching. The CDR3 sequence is CASSSGSDTQYF. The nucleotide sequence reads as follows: TGTGCCAGCAGTTCAGGGTCAGATACGCAGTATTTT.